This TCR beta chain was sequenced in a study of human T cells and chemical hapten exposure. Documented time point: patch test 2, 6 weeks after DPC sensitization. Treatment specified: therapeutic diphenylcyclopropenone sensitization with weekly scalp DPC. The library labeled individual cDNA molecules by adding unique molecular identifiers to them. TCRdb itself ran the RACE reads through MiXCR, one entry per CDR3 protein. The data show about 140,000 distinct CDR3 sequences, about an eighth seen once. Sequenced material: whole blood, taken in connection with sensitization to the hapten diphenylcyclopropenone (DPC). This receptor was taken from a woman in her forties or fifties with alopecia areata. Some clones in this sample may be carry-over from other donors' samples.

CDR3 loop: CASSRAGGSYEQYF. In DNA form, the CDR3 reads TGTGCCAGCAGCCGAGCGGGAGGAAGCTACGAGCAGTACTTC. This sequence joins TRBV5-5 and TRBJ2-7; TRBD2 aligns across 9 bases. The CDR3 length is 14 residues. V was pared by 4 bases and J by 3 bases, with 5 bases of the junction left unmatched. CDR1 and CDR2 from the germline V gene are SGHKS and YYEKEE (reference sequence).